Given below is one T cell receptor beta chain in context. This clonotype was counted only a few times. What this receptor recognizes is not known. Base qualities were left out, and no much larger clone turns up one base away. This sample is drawn from a study of CD8 T cells and mutated HIV epitopes (dated by TCRdb to about 2021). Notes on the research overall: Among the chronically infected subjects, every one except a single subject was naive to antiretroviral therapy. Six to eight chronically HIV-infected subjects and a handful of acutely HIV-infected subjects made up the cohort. This study sequenced single-cell TCR alpha/beta chains from CD8+ T cells that recognized the non-adapted (NAE) and adapted (AE) forms of four HIV Nef epitopes. Only a subset of the 165 screened subjects met the criteria for sorting epitope-specific T cells. Not every subject was tested for the same epitope, and only RF10 was examined in both acute and chronic HIV infection. The epitopes were TL10, KY11, RF10 and TY8.

The CDR3 contains 14 residues, cysteine and phenylalanine counted. The CDR3 DNA has 42 bases and is translated from base 1. V is cut back by 9 bases and J by 3 bases, with 9 bases in the junction unmatched. The germline V gene sets CDR1 to KGHDR and CDR2 to SFDVKD. The sample's time point, from its label and the paper: sampled during chronic HIV-1 infection. Peptide stimulation included anti-CD28 and anti-CD49d co-stimulation, and activated CD8+ T cells were sorted as CD69+CD137+. KY11-specific CD8+ T cells were identified only by peptide stimulation because HLA class I tetramers were unavailable for this epitope. To obtain activated CD8+ T cells, PBMCs were stimulated overnight, for approximately 18 hours, with NAE or AE peptide at around 1 ug/mL. Ficoll density gradient separation was used to isolate peripheral blood mononuclear cells from leukapheresis or whole blood, and the isolated cells were then cryopreserved. A BD FACS Aria III was used to sort single CD8+ T cells into 96-well plates that contained lysis buffer.

The method was single-cell sequencing. Single-cell cDNA was generated with a method adapted from Smart-seq2 and MARS-Seq, using oligo-dT primers with well-specific UMIs and KAPA HiFi first-round PCR. After pooling, the first-round products went through nested PCR using template-switch oligo forward primers together with barcoded reverse primers specific to the TCR alpha and beta chains. The products were purified with AMPure XP, indexed with TruSeq adapters, and then quantified with the KAPA Universal qPCR Library Quantification Kit. TCR libraries were sequenced on an Illumina MiSeq with 2x300 bp paired-end chemistry. The published analysis was carried out like this. After quality filtering, reads were demultiplexed to wells and mapped to the TCRA and TCRB loci, after which clonotypes were assigned with MiXCR and analysis was performed in VGAS. TCR data were deconvoluted with a modified VDJfasta platform. Large-scale cross-plate contamination was ruled out by analysing CDR3 overlap between plates. Clonality was calculated as one minus the ratio of unique productive CDR3s to total productive CDR3s. Clones were called with MiXCR by TCRdb after fastp trimmed the public reads at Q25, and only in-frame beta chains were retained. Identical CDR3 protein sequences are pooled into one entry, listed with their most common genes and DNA. The V and J calls, along with clone size, are taken from TCRdb and not from the paper's own processing. The sample table holds more than 350 distinct CDR3 sequences, of which 30% to 35% were seen once. The ten top clones hold about 71% of the sample.

Here is what the overall study found, with its caveats: Only the acutely infected subjects showed single-reactive CD8+ T cells, which suggests possible clonal selection between acute and chronic infection. Dual tetramer+ cells showed higher clonality in chronic than acute subjects (mean difference roughly 0.34), but the study lacked power to detect a significant difference. Only cells that had both an alpha and a beta chain were included, and some wells contained multiple alpha and beta chain CDR3s. The small number of subjects and their diverse clinical presentations were acknowledged as the main limitations. In chronic infection, almost complete overlap appeared to be present between the CD8+ TCR repertoires recognising the NAE and AE forms, indicating that the clonotypes were largely cross-reactive.

This specimen was CD8+ T cells from blood cultured with an adapted viral peptide, taken during chronic HIV-1 infection. This specimen's cell subset or site label, interpreted: CD69+CD137+ cells after adapted KY11 peptide stimulation. The TCR sequence derives from a woman aged 18 to 35 with HIV-1 infection. The chain employs TRBV24-1 and TRBJ2-5; 7 nucleotides in the junction match TRBD2. The CDR3 reads CATLGRGRKETQYF. The DNA is TGTGCCACCCTGGGGAGGGGTAGAAAAGAGACCCAGTACTTC.